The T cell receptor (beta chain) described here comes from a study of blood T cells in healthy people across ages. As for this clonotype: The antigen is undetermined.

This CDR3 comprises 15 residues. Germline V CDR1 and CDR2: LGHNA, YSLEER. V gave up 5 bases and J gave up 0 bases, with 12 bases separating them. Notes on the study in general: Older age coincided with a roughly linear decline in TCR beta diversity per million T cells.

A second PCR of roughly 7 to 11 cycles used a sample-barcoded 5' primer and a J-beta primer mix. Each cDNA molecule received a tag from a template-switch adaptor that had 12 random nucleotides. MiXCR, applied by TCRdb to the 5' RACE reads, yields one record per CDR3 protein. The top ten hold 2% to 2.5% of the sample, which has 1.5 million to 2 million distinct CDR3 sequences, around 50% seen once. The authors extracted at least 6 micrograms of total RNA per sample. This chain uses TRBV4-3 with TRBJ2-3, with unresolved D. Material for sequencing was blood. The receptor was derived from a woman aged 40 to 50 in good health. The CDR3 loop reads CASSSAPPSTDTQYF. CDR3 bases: TGCGCCAGCAGCTCAGCTCCACCTAGCACAGATACGCAGTATTTT.